This TCR beta chain was identified in a study of regulatory T cells in long-lasting Graves disease. Study context: To qualify as persistent, Graves' disease required over 5 years of antithyroid drugs with positive TSH receptor antibodies.

In this sample, this clonotype turned up many times. Its antigen is not identified. Whole-study results and caveats: A greater number of public clonotypes (2,741) was shared by persistent patients than by new patients (about 960). TCR diversity was lower in persistent than newly diagnosed Graves' disease.

In building TCR beta libraries, iRepertoire HTBI primers were used together with Arm-PCR of CDR3 regions. TCRdb processed the multiplex PCR reads anew with MiXCR; each CDR3 protein has one entry. In the table there are 400,000 or so distinct CDR3 sequences, around a quarter of which are singletons. The time point: persistent/refractory GD, antithyroid drugs over 5 years with positive TRAb. PBMC-derived RNA was used for the TCR library. This receptor was taken from a female donor with Graves disease. The material was peripheral blood mononuclear cells (PBMCs), obtained when the disease was refractory, from a patient treated with antithyroid drugs.

The CDR3 loop reads CASSARGQGAGGYTF. CDR3 coding DNA: TGTGCCAGCAGTGCCAGGGGGCAGGGGGCTGGTGGCTACACCTTC. The chain uses TRBV2 and TRBJ1-2; 8 bases match TRBD1. The V segment lost 4 bases and the J segment 7 bases; nucleotides outside the gene matches: 11. Germline V gene sequence: CDR1 SNHLY, CDR2 FYNNEI. This CDR3 contains 15 residues.